Ten or more counts support the clone carrying this T cell receptor (beta chain). The target antigen is unknown. TCRdb reanalysed the 5' RACE reads using MiXCR and keeps one entry per CDR3 protein. The data hold 250,000 to 350,000 distinct CDR3 sequences, with around 4.5% observed a single time. The source of the sample is a study of T cells after yellow fever vaccination. The V gene end was trimmed by 5 bases and the J gene end by 0 bases; junction bases not matched to a gene: 7. The CDR3 has 16 residues. Per germline, CDR1 MNHEY and CDR2 SMNVEV (reference sequence). Broader study findings: The booster saw the reappearance of most primary-vaccination clones (nearly 98% CD4, 88% CD8).

Sequenced material: PBMCs, taken 15 days after the yellow fever booster vaccination. The clonotype originates from a man younger than 35 who received the YFV17D yellow fever vaccine. J is TRBJ2-3 and V is TRBV27; 8 bases fit TRBD2. Here the CDR3 DNA reads TGTGCCAGCAGTCTTCAACCGGGGGGGAGCACAGATACGCAGTATTTT. The encoded protein is CASSLQPGGSTDTQYF.